These 14 T cell receptor beta chains came from one sample sequenced in a study of cytomegalovirus exposure and HLA in healthy donors. In the PCR, 60 Vbeta and 13 Jbeta primers were used. Sequenced by immunoSEQ multiplex PCR; TCRdb stores in-frame clones only, minus some. Here the sample spans some 180,000 clones, around 83% being singletons. The source material was PBMCs. The source is a man aged 25 to 40 in good health and CMV-seropositive.

This clone has a handful of counts. V is TRBV6-1 and J is TRBJ1-1; a possible D gene is TRBD1 (6 bases). From germline, CDR1 is MNHNS and CDR2 SASEGT. V was pared by 7 bases and J by 0 bases, with 9 bases between. The CDR3 is 13 residues long. The CDR3, as DNA: TGTGCCAGCACTAGGACAGTGAACACTGAAGCTTTCTTT. Translated, it gives CASTRTVNTEAFF.

The chain combines TRBV19 with TRBJ2-1; D remains ambiguous. Germline-derived CDR1 and CDR2 are LNHDA and SQIVND (reference sequence). V was shortened by 9 bases and J by 6 bases, with 15 bases between the two germline ends. The CDR3 contains 13 residues. Written as DNA, the CDR3 is TGTGCCAGCTCCCCGGCTAGTACCAATGAGCAGTTCTTC. Protein product: CASSPASTNEQFF.

The chain uses TRBV7-9 and TRBJ2-6; TRBD1 agrees at 10 bases. From germline, CDR1 is SEHNR and CDR2 FQNEAQ (reference sequence). Trimming at V came to 3 bases and at J to 0 bases, leaving 8 bases not matched to a gene. The length of the CDR3 is 19 residues. This CDR3 reads CASSLDRGWTSSGANVLTF. For the CDR3, the DNA is TGTGCCAGCAGCTTGGACAGGGGGTGGACCTCCTCTGGGGCCAACGTCCTGACTTTC. Using reference TRBV7-9 and TRBJ2-6 for the parts outside the CDR3, the full variable domain is DTGVSQNPRHKITKRGQNVTFRCDPISEHNRLYWYRQTLGQGPEFLTYFQNEAQLEKSRLLSDRFSAERPKGSFSTLEIQRTEQGDSAMYLCASSLDRGWTSSGANVLTFGAGSRLTVL.

This chain connects TRBV27 to TRBJ2-7, with D tentatively TRBD2 (6 bases). Deletions cut 7 bases from V and 2 bases from J, with 15 bases between. The germline gives CDR1 MNHEY, CDR2 SMNVEV (reference sequence). The CDR3 sequence is 14 residues long. The CDR3 DNA sequence: TGTGCCAGCACCAGGGTGGGGGGTGCCTACGAGCAGTACTTC. Encoded protein: CASTRVGGAYEQYF.

The rearrangement joins TRBV15 to TRBJ1-4; D perhaps matches TRBD1 (6 bases). CDR3 length equals 15 residues. Per the germline V gene, CDR1 is LNHNV and CDR2 is YYDKDF (reference sequence). Trimming shortened V by 4 bases and J by 4 bases, and 13 bases separated the two germline ends. The chain's CDR3 is CATSIRQAHNEKLFF. CDR3 coding DNA: TGTGCCACCAGCATCCGACAGGCTCATAATGAAAAACTGTTTTTT.

The rearrangement joins TRBV15 to TRBJ2-1; 8 positions agree with TRBD1. The CDR3 covers 14 residues. The junction had 6 bases not matched to a gene; V was cut back by 4 bases and J by 7 bases. Germline CDR1 is LNHNV and CDR2 is YYDKDF (reference sequence). The chain's CDR3 is CATSTGQGGNEQFF. DNA of the CDR3: TGTGCCACCAGCACCGGACAGGGAGGTAATGAGCAGTTCTTC. Using reference TRBV15 and TRBJ2-1 for the parts outside the CDR3, the full variable domain is DAMVIQNPRYQVTQFGKPVTLSCSQTLNHNVMYWYQQKSSQAPKLLFHYYDKDFNNEADTPDNFQSRRPNTSFCFLDIRSPGLGDTAMYLCATSTGQGGNEQFFGPGTRLTVL.

V usage is TRBV7-2 and J usage is TRBJ2-3; D is uncertain. The CDR3 contains 14 residues. Germline-derived CDR1 and CDR2 are SGHTA and FQGNSA. Trimming cost V 3 bases and J 0 bases, with 7 bases left between them. The chain's CDR3 is CASSLHSSTDTQYF. The DNA for the CDR3 is TGTGCCAGCAGCTTGCACTCTAGCACAGATACGCAGTATTTT.

The gene calls are TRBV14 and TRBJ2-1, with TRBD2 identical over 7 bases. The V gene's germline CDR1 is SGHDN and CDR2 FVKESK. The CDR3 extends over 14 amino acids. The V segment lost 4 bases and the J segment 6 bases; nucleotides outside the gene matches: 6. CDR3 residues: CASSPSKRGNEQFF. DNA for the CDR3: TGTGCCAGCAGCCCCAGTAAGCGGGGCAATGAGCAGTTCTTC.

This chain uses TRBV27 with TRBJ1-4, with a tentative D call TRBD1 (5 bases). The germline V gene has CDR1 MNHEY and CDR2 SMNVEV (reference sequence). CDR3 size: 15 residues. The V end lost 3 bases, the J end lost 4 bases, and 12 bases lay between the germline ends. CDR3 nucleotides: TGTGCCAGCAGTTTCCAGGGAAAGCTTAATGAAAAACTGTTTTTT. Translating gives CASSFQGKLNEKLFF.

The chain uses TRBV6-5 and TRBJ1-2; possible D gene TRBD1, 6 bases. CDR3 size: 15 residues. Germline V gives CDR1 MNHEY, CDR2 SVGAGI. Trimming removed 0 bases from V and 5 bases from J, with 13 bases in between. CDR3 coding DNA: TGTGCCAGCAGTTACTCCTCGGGGACACTTTATGGCTACACCTTC. Protein sequence: CASSYSSGTLYGYTF.

This chain joins TRBV6-1 and TRBJ1-6; 7 bases align to TRBD1. With V trimmed by 7 bases and J by 5 bases, 8 bases remained unmatched. The V gene's germline CDR1 is MNHNS and CDR2 SASEGT. CDR3 size: 15 residues. CDR3 coding DNA: TGTGCCAGCACCTACAGGGACAGTCATAATTCACCCCTCCACTTT. It is translated as CASTYRDSHNSPLHF.

This chain links TRBV7-8 with TRBJ2-1; D unclear. The V end was cut by 5 bases, the J end by 7 bases, with 9 bases between. Germline CDR1 reads SGHVS; CDR2 reads FQNEAQ. The CDR3 length is 12 residues. The CDR3 region is CASSPNRNEQFF. The CDR3, as DNA: TGTGCCAGCAGCCCGAATCGGAATGAGCAGTTCTTC. Full variable domain (remainder filled in from reference TRBV7-8 and TRBJ2-1): GAGVSQSPRYKVAKRGQDVALRCDPISGHVSLFWYQQALGQGPEFLTYFQNEAQLDKSGLPSDRFFAERPEGSVSTLKIQRTQQEDSAVYLCASSPNRNEQFFGPGTRLTVL.

This clone was counted at least ten times. V is TRBV4-2 and J is TRBJ1-5; TRBD1 is a possible D gene (5 bases). CDR3 length: 15 residues. CDR1 is LGHNA, CDR2 YNFKEQ, per germline. V gave up 1 base and J gave up 4 bases, with 11 bases separating them. The CDR3 nucleotides are TGTGCCAGCAGCCAAGGGGGGAGCGGGAATCAGCCCCAGCATTTT. This sequence encodes CASSQGGSGNQPQHF.

The chain links TRBV9 to TRBJ2-3, with D possibly TRBD1 on 6 matching bases. Germline lookup yields CDR1 SGDLS and CDR2 YYNGEE. The CDR3 runs to 16 residues. The V gene lost 0 bases and the J gene lost 3 bases, with 14 bases spanning the gap. The CDR3 sequence is CASSVEGVVGTDTQYF. CDR3 sequence (DNA): TGTGCCAGCAGCGTAGAGGGGGTAGTGGGGACAGATACGCAGTATTTT.